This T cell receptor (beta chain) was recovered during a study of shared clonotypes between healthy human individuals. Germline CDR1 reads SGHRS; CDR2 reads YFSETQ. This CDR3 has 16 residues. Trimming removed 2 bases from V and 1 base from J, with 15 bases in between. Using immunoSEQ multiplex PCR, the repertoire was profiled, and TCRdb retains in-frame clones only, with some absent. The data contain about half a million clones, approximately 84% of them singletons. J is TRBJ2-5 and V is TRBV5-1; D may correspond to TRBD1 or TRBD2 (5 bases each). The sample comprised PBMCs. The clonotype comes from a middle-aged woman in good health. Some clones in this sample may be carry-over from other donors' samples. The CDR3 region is CASSFGAQATQETQYF. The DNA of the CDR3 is TGCGCCAGCAGCTTCGGGGCGCAGGCCACCCAAGAGACCCAGTACTTC.